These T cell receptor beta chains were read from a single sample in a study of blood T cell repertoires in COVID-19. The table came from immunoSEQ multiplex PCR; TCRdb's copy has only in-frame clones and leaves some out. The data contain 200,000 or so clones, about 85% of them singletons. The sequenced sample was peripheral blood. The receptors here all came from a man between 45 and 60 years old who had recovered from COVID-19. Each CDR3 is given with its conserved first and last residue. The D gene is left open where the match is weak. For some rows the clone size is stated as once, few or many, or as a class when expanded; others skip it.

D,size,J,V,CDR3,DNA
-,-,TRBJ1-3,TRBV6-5,CASSYSIQAGNTIYF,TGTGCCAGCAGTTACTCGATACAGGCTGGAAACACCATATATTTT
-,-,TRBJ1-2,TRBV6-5,CASRDSPYGYTF,TGTGCCAGCAGGGACAGCCCTTATGGCTACACCTTC
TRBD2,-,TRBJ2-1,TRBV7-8,CASTRAGGGSYNEQFF,TGTGCCAGCACCCGGGCCGGGGGGGGCTCCTACAATGAGCAGTTCTTC
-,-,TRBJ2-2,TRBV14,CASSQGVTGTNTGELFF,TGTGCCAGCAGCCAAGGGGTTACAGGCACGAACACCGGGGAGCTGTTTTTT
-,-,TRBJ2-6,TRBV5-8,CASSLLGQSFSGANVLTF,TGTGCCAGCAGCTTGTTAGGACAGAGCTTCTCTGGGGCCAACGTCCTGACTTTC
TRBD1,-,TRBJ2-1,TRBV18,CASSPAWTGDEQFF,TGTGCCAGCTCACCCGCATGGACAGGCGATGAGCAGTTCTTC
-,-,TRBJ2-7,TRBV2,CASSTRGVNEQYF,TGTGCCAGCAGCACCAGGGGTGTAAACGAGCAGTACTTC
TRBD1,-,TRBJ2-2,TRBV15,CATKGQINTGELFF,TGTGCCACCAAGGGACAGATAAACACCGGGGAGCTGTTTTTT
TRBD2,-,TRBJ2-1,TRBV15,CATSRDLSSGSYNEQFF,TGTGCCACCAGCAGAGATCTCTCTAGCGGGAGCTACAATGAGCAGTTCTTC
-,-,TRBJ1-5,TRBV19,CASSIRDSNQPQHF,TGTGCCAGTAGTATCCGGGATAGCAATCAGCCCCAGCATTTT
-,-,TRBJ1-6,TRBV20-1,CSASSQGSTYNSPLHF,TGCAGTGCTAGTTCACAGGGATCAACCTATAATTCACCCCTCCACTTT
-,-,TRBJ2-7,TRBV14,CASSQGPRLPSEQYF,TGTGCCAGCAGCCAAGGTCCTAGACTTCCATCCGAGCAGTACTTC
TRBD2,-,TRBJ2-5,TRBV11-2,CASSPKGPGGKTQYF,TGTGCCAGCAGCCCTAAGGGACCGGGGGGGAAGACCCAGTACTTC
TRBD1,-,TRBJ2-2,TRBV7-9,CASSLRQGNGELFF,TGTGCCAGCAGCTTAAGACAGGGGAACGGGGAGCTGTTTTTT
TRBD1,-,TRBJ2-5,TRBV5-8,CASSYRTGRLETQYF,TGTGCCAGCAGCTACCGGACAGGGCGTCTAGAGACCCAGTACTTC
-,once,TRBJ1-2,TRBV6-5,CASSYSGQGNGYTF,TGTGCCAGCAGTTACTCGGGGCAGGGTAATGGCTACACCTTC
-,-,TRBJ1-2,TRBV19,CASSTEIRDTSTYGYTF,TGTGCCAGTAGTACCGAGATACGGGACACCTCTACCTATGGCTACACCTTC
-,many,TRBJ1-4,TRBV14,CASSHSSSNEKLFF,TGTGCCAGCAGCCATTCTTCCAGTAATGAAAAACTGTTTTTT
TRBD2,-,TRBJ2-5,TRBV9,CASSLEGTSGKETQYF,TGTGCCAGCAGCCTAGAAGGGACTAGCGGTAAAGAGACCCAGTACTTC
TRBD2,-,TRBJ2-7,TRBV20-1,CSASQLAGGPREQYF,TGCAGTGCTAGTCAACTAGCGGGAGGGCCTCGCGAGCAGTACTTC
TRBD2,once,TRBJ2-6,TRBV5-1,CASSLAGGPSGANVLTF,TGCGCCAGCAGCTTGGCGGGAGGCCCATCTGGGGCCAACGTCCTGACTTTC
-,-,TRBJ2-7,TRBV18,CASSPGDTAYEQYF,TGTGCCAGCTCACCAGGCGACACCGCCTACGAGCAGTACTTC
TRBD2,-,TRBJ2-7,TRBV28,CASRTWTSGSYEQYF,TGTGCCAGCAGGACCTGGACTAGCGGGTCCTACGAGCAGTACTTC
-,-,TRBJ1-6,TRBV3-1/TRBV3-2,CASSQDSAGSRNNSPLHF,TGTGCCAGCAGCCAAGATTCCGCAGGGTCGAGAAATAATTCACCCCTCCACTTT
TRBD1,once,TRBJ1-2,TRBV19,CASRDSGTGPYGYTF,TGTGCCAGTAGAGACTCCGGGACAGGGCCCTATGGCTACACCTTC
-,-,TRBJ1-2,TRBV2,CASSEDADGYTF,TGTGCCAGCAGTGAAGATGCAGATGGCTACACCTTC
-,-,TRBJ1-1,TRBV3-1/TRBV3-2,CASSPVLNTEAFF,TGTGCCAGCAGCCCAGTTCTGAACACTGAAGCTTTCTTT
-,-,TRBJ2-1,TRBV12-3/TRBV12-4,CASSFLSEQFF,TGTGCCAGCAGTTTTTTATCTGAGCAGTTCTTC
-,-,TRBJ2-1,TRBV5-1,CASSLDPSRYNEQFF,TGCGCCAGCAGCTTGGACCCTAGCAGATACAATGAGCAGTTCTTC
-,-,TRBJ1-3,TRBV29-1,CSGTGYGNTIYF,TGCAGCGGTACAGGGTACGGAAACACCATATATTTT
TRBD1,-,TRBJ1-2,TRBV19,CASSSGQGANYGYTF,TGTGCCAGTAGTTCCGGACAGGGGGCGAACTATGGCTACACCTTC
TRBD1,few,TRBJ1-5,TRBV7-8,CASSLASTGVSGNQPQHF,TGTGCCAGCAGCTTAGCGAGTACAGGGGTTTCGGGCAATCAGCCCCAGCATTTT
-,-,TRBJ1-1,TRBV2,CAGNRDFNTEAFF,TGTGCCGGGAACCGGGACTTTAACACTGAAGCTTTCTTT
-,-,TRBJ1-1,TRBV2,CASSDSRAGAEAFF,TGTGCCAGCAGTGACAGCAGGGCGGGGGCTGAAGCTTTCTTT
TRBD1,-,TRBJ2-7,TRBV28,CASSLTGDPYEQYF,TGTGCCAGCAGTTTGACAGGGGATCCCTACGAGCAGTACTTC
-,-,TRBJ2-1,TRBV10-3,CAIKFGTSYNEQFF,TGTGCCATCAAGTTCGGTACCTCCTACAATGAGCAGTTCTTC
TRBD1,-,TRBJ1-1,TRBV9,CASSVGQGWAEAFF,TGTGCCAGCAGCGTAGGACAGGGTTGGGCTGAAGCTTTCTTT
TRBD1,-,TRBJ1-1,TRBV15,CATSYDAGTGVEAFF,TGTGCCACCAGCTATGACGCCGGGACAGGCGTTGAAGCTTTCTTT
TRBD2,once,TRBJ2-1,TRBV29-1,CSGTSGSSYNEQFF,TGCAGCGGGACTAGCGGGAGCTCCTACAATGAGCAGTTCTTC
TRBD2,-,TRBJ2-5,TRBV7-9,CASSQMGLLGTQYF,TGTGCCAGCAGCCAAATGGGACTACTAGGGACCCAGTACTTC
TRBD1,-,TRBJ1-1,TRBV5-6,CASSLKTGIFGEAFF,TGTGCCAGCAGCTTGAAGACAGGGATATTTGGTGAAGCTTTCTTT
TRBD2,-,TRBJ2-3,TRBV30,CAWGGGNTQYF,TGTGCCTGGGGCGGGGGAAATACGCAGTATTTT
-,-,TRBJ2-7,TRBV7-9,CASSFGGRQAYEQYF,TGTGCCAGCAGCTTTGGGGGGAGGCAGGCCTACGAGCAGTACTTC
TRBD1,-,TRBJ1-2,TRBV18,CASSPISRSLGTGIYTF,TGTGCCAGCTCACCGATATCAAGATCCCTCGGGACAGGCATCTACACCTTC
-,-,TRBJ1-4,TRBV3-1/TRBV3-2,CASSLTRGGKLFF,TGTGCCAGCAGCCTAACCCGAGGGGGAAAACTGTTTTTT
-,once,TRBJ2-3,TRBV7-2,CASSSRAGGGTQYF,TGTGCCAGCAGCTCCCGAGCGGGCGGAGGTACGCAGTATTTT
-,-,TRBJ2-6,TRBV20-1,CSASPALKPSGANVLTF,TGCAGTGCTAGTCCCGCCCTAAAGCCCTCTGGGGCCAACGTCCTGACTTTC
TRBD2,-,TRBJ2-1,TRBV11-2,CASSRAVSGRWDEQFF,TGTGCCAGCAGCCGAGCGGTTAGCGGGAGATGGGATGAGCAGTTCTTC